The clone carrying this T cell receptor (beta chain) was picked up a small number of times. This specimen comes from a study of cytomegalovirus exposure and HLA in healthy donors. Overall study context: Roughly 77 million unique TCRs from HLA-typed donors made up an early data release.

The CDR3 covers 13 residues. The V segment lost 5 bases and the J segment 4 bases; nucleotides outside the gene matches: 4. Germline V gives CDR1 SGHAT, CDR2 FQDESV (reference sequence). This PCR relied on a set of 60 Vbeta primers and 13 Jbeta primers. Authors' data handling: Per a later analysis, the number of unique TCR beta chains was some 80 million, of which some 10 million were shared. Sequencing used immunoSEQ multiplex PCR; TCRdb keeps in-frame clones, though not all of them. V and J calls and clone size are copied from that table; D and trimming were computed from the DNA. In the table there are about 100,000 clones, roughly three fifths of which are singletons.

The origin of this receptor is a man between 25 and 39 years old in good health and CMV-seropositive. What was sequenced was PBMCs. The rearrangement uses TRBV11-1 and TRBJ2-5, with 7 bases that match TRBD1. The DNA of the CDR3 is TGTGCCAGCAGCCCGACAGGGAGAGAGACCCAGTACTTC. The encoded protein is CASSPTGRETQYF.